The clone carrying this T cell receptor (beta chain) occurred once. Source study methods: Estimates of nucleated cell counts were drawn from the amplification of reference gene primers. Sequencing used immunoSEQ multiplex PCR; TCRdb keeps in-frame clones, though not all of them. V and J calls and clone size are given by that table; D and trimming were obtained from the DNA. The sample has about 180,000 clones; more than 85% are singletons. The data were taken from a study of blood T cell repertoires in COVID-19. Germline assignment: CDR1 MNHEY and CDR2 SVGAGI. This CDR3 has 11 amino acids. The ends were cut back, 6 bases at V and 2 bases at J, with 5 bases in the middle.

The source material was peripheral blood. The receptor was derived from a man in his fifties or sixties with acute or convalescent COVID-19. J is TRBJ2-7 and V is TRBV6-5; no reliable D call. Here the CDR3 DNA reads TGTGCCAGCAGCACTACCTACGAGCAGTACTTC. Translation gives CASSTTYEQYF.